These 10 T cell receptor beta chains were sequenced from one sample in a study of post-analysis software for immune sequencing data. Unique molecular identifiers tagged the TCR beta cDNA libraries. TCRdb passed the PCR reads through MiXCR, listing each CDR3 protein once. The sample has fewer than 850,000 distinct CDR3 sequences; around 42% are singletons. Findings and limits, study-wide: Four or five TRBV segments occurring more often in patients than controls included TRBV5-6, TRBV5-1 and TRBV20-1.

These receptors lack a known antigen. The sequencing input was blood. These receptors were taken from a girl aged 10 to 17 with multiple sclerosis.

This clonotype was seen only a few times. The CDR3 reads CSARDGLGSSYNEQFF. CDR3 nucleotides: TGCAGTGCTAGAGATGGACTAGGGAGCTCCTACAATGAGCAGTTCTTC. The chain is built from TRBV20-1 and TRBJ2-1; TRBD2 aligns across 7 bases. Germline CDR1 DFQATT, CDR2 SNEGSKA (reference sequence). This CDR3 is built from 16 residues. J lost 0 bases, V lost 0 bases, and 5 bases had no gene match.

The chain is built from TRBV28 and TRBJ1-4, with a tentative D call TRBD1 (5 bases). Germline CDR1 and CDR2: MDHEN and SYDVKM. There are 14 residues in the CDR3. V dropped 7 bases and J dropped 6 bases, with 15 bases sitting between them. The DNA for the CDR3 is TGTGCCAGCACTCGACACGGGGGGTATGAAAAACTGTTTTTT. It encodes CASTRHGGYEKLFF.

The V call is TRBV20-1, the J call TRBJ2-1; D is unclear. CDR3 length: 13 amino acids. Trimming took off 3 bases at V and 4 bases at J, with 10 bases between the two ends. Germline values: CDR1 DFQATT, CDR2 SNEGSKA (reference sequence). The CDR3 DNA reads as TGCAGTGCTAGCCCAGCCCTTTACAATGAGCAGTTCTTC. Its translation is CSASPALYNEQFF.

The chain employs TRBV7-9 and TRBJ2-7; D not resolved. CDR3 length equals 12 residues. CDR1 and CDR2 from the germline V gene are SEHNR and FQNEAQ (reference sequence). Trimming pared 3 bases from V and 6 bases from J, leaving 9 bases between. The CDR3: CASSFGPLEQYF. In nucleotides, the CDR3 is TGTGCCAGCAGCTTTGGACCCCTCGAGCAGTACTTC.

The chain employs TRBV29-1 and TRBJ2-5; TRBD2 matches at 11 bases. This CDR3 has 12 amino acids. The germline gives CDR1 SQVTM, CDR2 ANQGSEA. The DNA for the CDR3 is TGCAGTAGCGGGGGGGGCCAAGAGACCCAGTACTTC. This gives the protein CSSGGGQETQYF.

The chain is built from TRBV12-3 or TRBV12-4 and TRBJ2-5, with D perhaps matching TRBD2 (6 bases). This CDR3 has 16 residues. V lost 6 bases and J 5 bases, leaving 22 bases between the germline ends. The CDR3 protein is CASSAWDNSGWETQYF. CDR3 coding DNA: TGTGCCAGCAGCGCCTGGGATAATAGCGGATGGGAGACCCAGTACTTC.

The CDR3 region is CASRANRGSSSGANVLTF. CDR3 nucleotides: TGTGCCAGCAGGGCAAACAGGGGGAGCAGCTCTGGGGCCAACGTCCTGACTTTC. The chain is built from TRBV14 and TRBJ2-6; 8 bases align to TRBD1. The V gene's germline CDR1 is SGHDN and CDR2 FVKESK. The CDR3 covers 18 residues. The V gene end was trimmed by 6 bases and the J gene end by 0 bases; junction bases not matched to a gene: 10.

V gene TRBV3-1 combines with J gene TRBJ1-5; D call uncertain. The CDR3 runs to 13 residues. Germline-derived CDR1 and CDR2 are LGHDT and YNNKEL (reference sequence). The V gene lost 4 bases and the J gene lost 3 bases, with 7 bases spanning the gap. The CDR3 DNA reads TGTGCCAGCAGCCGGGATCACAATCAGCCCCAGCATTTT. Its protein product is CASSRDHNQPQHF.

This sequence joins TRBV7-2 and TRBJ2-5; 7 bases match TRBD2. Looked up from germline, CDR1 is SGHTA and CDR2 is FQGNSA. The CDR3 covers 12 residues. Unmatched junction bases numbered 2, after V lost 6 bases and J lost 4 bases. The CDR3 here is CASRGLIETQYF. In DNA, the CDR3 is TGTGCCAGCAGGGGACTAATAGAGACCCAGTACTTC.

V gene TRBV7-9 combines with J gene TRBJ2-1; 10 bases fit TRBD2. Trimming cost V 3 bases and J 13 bases; bases outside gene matches: 9. This CDR3 is built from 14 residues. Germline V gene data show CDR1 as SEHNR and CDR2 as FQNEAQ (reference sequence). The CDR3 here is CASSFGASGSSQFF. CDR3 DNA: TGTGCCAGCAGCTTTGGGGCTAGCGGGAGTAGTCAGTTCTTC.